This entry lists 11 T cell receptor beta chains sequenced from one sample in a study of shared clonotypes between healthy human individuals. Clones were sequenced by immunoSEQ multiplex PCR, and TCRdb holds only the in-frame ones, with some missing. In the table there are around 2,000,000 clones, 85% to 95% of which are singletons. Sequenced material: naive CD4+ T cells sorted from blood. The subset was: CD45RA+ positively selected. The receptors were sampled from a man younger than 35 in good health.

The CDR3 sequence: CAWSRNQETQYF. CDR3 in DNA: TGTGCCTGGAGTAGGAACCAAGAGACCCAGTACTTC. This chain joins TRBV30 and TRBJ2-5; unclear D gene. V lost 2 bases and J 0 bases, leaving 4 bases between the germline ends. The CDR3 sequence is 12 residues long. Germline-derived CDR1 and CDR2 are GTSNPN and SVGIG (reference sequence).

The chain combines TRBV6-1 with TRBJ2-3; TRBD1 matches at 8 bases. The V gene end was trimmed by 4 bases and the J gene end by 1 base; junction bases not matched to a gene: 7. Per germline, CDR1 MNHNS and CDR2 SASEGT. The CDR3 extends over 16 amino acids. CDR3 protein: CASSAGTGLRTDTQYF. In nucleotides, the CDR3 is TGTGCCAGCAGTGCCGGGACAGGTCTCCGCACAGATACGCAGTATTTT.

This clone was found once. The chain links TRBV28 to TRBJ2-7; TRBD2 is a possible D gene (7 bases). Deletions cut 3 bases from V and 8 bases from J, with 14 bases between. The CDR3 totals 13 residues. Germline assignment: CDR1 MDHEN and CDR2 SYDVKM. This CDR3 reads CASSLVVGGQQYF. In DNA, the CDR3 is TGTGCCAGCAGTTTGGTAGTCGGGGGGCAGCAGTACTTC.

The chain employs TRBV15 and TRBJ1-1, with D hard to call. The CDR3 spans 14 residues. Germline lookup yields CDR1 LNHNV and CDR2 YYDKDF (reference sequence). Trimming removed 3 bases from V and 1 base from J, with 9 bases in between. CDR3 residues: CATSRGKGNTEAFF. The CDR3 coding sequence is TGTGCCACCAGCAGGGGTAAGGGGAACACTGAAGCTTTCTTT. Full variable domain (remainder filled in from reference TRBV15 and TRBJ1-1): DAMVIQNPRYQVTQFGKPVTLSCSQTLNHNVMYWYQQKSSQAPKLLFHYYDKDFNNEADTPDNFQSRRPNTSFCFLDIRSPGLGDTAMYLCATSRGKGNTEAFFGQGTRLTVV.

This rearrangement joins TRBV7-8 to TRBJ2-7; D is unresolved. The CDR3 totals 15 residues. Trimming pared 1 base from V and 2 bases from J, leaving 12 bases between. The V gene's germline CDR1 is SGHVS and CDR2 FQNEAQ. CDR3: CASSLVGKLTYEQYF. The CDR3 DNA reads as TGTGCCAGCAGCTTAGTGGGTAAATTAACCTACGAGCAGTACTTC.

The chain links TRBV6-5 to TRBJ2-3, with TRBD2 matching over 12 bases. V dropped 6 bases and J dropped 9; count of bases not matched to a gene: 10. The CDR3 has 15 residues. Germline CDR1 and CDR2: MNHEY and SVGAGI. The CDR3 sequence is CASSSLGLAGNTQYF. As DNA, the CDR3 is TGTGCCAGCAGCTCCCTCGGACTAGCGGGAAACACGCAGTATTTT.

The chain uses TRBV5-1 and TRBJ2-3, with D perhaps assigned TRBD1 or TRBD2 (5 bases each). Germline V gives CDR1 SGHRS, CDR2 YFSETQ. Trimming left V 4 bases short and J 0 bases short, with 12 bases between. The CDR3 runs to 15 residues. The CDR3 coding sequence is TGCGCCAGCAGCACCCTCCGGGACAGCACAGATACGCAGTATTTT. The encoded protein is CASSTLRDSTDTQYF.

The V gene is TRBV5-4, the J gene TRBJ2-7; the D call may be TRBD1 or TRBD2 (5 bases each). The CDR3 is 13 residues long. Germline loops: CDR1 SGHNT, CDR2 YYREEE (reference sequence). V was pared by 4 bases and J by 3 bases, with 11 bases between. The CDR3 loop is CASSRDAYYEQYF. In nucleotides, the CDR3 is TGTGCCAGCAGCCGGGACGCTTACTACGAGCAGTACTTC.

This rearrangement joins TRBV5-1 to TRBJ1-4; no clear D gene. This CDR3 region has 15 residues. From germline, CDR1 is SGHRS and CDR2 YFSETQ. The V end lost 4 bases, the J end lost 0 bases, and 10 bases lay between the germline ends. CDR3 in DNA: TGCGCCAGCAGCATTCGTGGCACAACTAATGAAAAACTGTTTTTT. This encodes CASSIRGTTNEKLFF.

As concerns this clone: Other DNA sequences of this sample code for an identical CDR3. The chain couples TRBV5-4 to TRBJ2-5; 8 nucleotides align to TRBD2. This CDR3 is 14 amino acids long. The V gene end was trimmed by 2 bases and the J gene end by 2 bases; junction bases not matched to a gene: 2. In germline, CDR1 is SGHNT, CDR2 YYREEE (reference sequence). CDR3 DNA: TGTGCCAGCAGCTTCGGGAGGGGACAAGAGACCCAGTACTTC. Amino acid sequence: CASSFGRGQETQYF. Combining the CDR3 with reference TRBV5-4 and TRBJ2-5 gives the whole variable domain ETGVTQSPTHLIKTRGQQVTLRCSSQSGHNTVSWYQQALGQGPQFIFQYYREEENGRGNFPPRFSGLQFPNYSSELNVNALELDDSALYLCASSFGRGQETQYFGPGTRLLVL.

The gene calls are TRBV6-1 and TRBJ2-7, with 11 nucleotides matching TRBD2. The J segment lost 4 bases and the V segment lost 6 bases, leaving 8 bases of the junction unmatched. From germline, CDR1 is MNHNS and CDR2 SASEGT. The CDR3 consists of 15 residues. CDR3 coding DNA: TGTGCCAGCAGGCCCCCCGGGACTAGCGGTTACGAGCAGTACTTC. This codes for CASRPPGTSGYEQYF.